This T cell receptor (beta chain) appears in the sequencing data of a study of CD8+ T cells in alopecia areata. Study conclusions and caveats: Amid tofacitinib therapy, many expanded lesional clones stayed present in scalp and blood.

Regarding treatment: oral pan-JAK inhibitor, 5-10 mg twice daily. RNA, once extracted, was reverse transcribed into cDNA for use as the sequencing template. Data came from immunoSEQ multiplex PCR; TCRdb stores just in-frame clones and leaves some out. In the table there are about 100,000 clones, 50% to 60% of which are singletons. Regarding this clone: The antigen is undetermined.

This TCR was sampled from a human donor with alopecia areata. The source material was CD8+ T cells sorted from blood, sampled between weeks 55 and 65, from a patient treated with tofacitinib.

CDR3 amino acids: CASSPGQGSPYEQYF. The CDR3 DNA follows: TGTGCCAGCAGCCCTGGACAGGGTAGTCCCTACGAGCAGTACTTC. The V call is TRBV6-5, the J call TRBJ2-7, with 8 positions matching TRBD1. Germline V lookup: CDR1 MNHEY, CDR2 SVGAGI. CDR3 length: 15 amino acids. V shed 6 bases, J shed 2 bases, and the junction held 9 bases outside the gene matches.